Shown below are 20 T cell receptor beta chains from a single sample sequenced in a study of T cells after yellow fever vaccination. Via MiXCR, TCRdb re-called the 5' RACE reads, giving one row per CDR3 protein. The sample lists 450,000 to 550,000 distinct CDR3 sequences, 20% to 25% occurring once. The input for sequencing was PBMCs, taken roughly 20 days after the first yellow fever vaccination. Receptors were obtained from a man between 18 and 35 years old who received the YFV17D yellow fever vaccine.

J is TRBJ1-2 and V is TRBV12-3 or TRBV12-4; 8 bases fit TRBD1. The CDR3 loop spans 14 amino acids. Trimming at V came to 4 bases and at J to 1 base, leaving 2 bases not matched to a gene. This chain's CDR3 is CASSWTGHNYGYTF. CDR3 nucleotides: TGTGCCAGCAGTTGGACAGGGCATAACTATGGCTACACCTTC.

This chain connects TRBV4-3 to TRBJ2-3; D not certain. Germline CDR1 LGHNA, CDR2 YSLEER. The ends were cut back, 1 base at V and 0 bases at J, with 8 bases in the middle. CDR3 length equals 15 residues. The CDR3 coding sequence is TGCGCCAGCAGCCAAGCATTAGCCAGCACAGATACGCAGTATTTT. This encodes CASSQALASTDTQYF.

This clonotype was found many times. V gene TRBV12-3 or TRBV12-4 combines with J gene TRBJ2-1; the match to TRBD1 covers 7 bases. The CDR3 has 14 amino acids. J was trimmed by 7 bases and V by 2 bases; bases with no gene match: 5. CDR3: CASSLRGLRNEQFF. CDR3 nucleotides: TGTGCCAGCAGTTTAAGGGGGCTCCGAAATGAGCAGTTCTTC.

This clonotype was detected only a few times. The chain couples TRBV29-1 to TRBJ1-2, with D uncertain. CDR1 is SQVTM and CDR2 is ANQGSEA in the germline V gene. Trimming left V 8 bases short and J 0 bases short, with 13 bases between. The length of the CDR3 is 13 residues. The CDR3 nucleotides are TGCAGCTCGAGGGCCGGTGCTAACTATGGCTACACCTTC. Translation gives CSSRAGANYGYTF.

V gene TRBV5-6 combines with J gene TRBJ2-7; 8 bases agree with TRBD2. Germline CDR1 is SGHDT and CDR2 is YYEEEE. This CDR3 is 14 amino acids long. V shed 4 bases and J 2 bases; nucleotides not matched to a gene: 5. CDR3 nucleotide sequence: TGTGCCAGCAGCCCGGGACTAGGAACCTACGAGCAGTACGTC. Encoded protein: CASSPGLGTYEQYV.

V gene TRBV20-1 combines with J gene TRBJ1-6, with D unresolved. With 2 bases removed from V and 0 bases from J, the gap between germline ends came to 2 bases. The CDR3 covers 13 residues. Germline V CDR1 and CDR2: DFQATT, SNEGSKA (reference sequence). The CDR3 DNA follows: TGCAGTGCTAGACCCTCCTATAATTCACCCCTCCACTTT. It is translated as CSARPSYNSPLHF.

This clonotype was detected only once. V is TRBV9 and J is TRBJ2-3; the match to TRBD1 covers 11 bases. V lost 0 bases and J lost 2; bases outside the gene matches: 8. This CDR3 region has 18 residues. Germline V CDR1 and CDR2: SGDLS, YYNGEE. The DNA for the CDR3 is TGTGCCAGCAGCGTAGACCCGGGGACAGGGGGACCCACAGATACGCAGTATTTT. It encodes CASSVDPGTGGPTDTQYF.

There are a few counts of this clonotype. This chain uses TRBV4-2 with TRBJ2-7; 8 nucleotides agree with TRBD2. The CDR3 sequence is 19 residues long. Trimming cost V 3 bases and J 2 bases; bases outside gene matches: 18. Germline assignment: CDR1 LGHNA and CDR2 YNFKEQ. The CDR3 DNA is TGTGCCAGCAGCCACCGCGCGGTAAGCGGGGGAGGCCCCGCCTACGAGCAGTACTTC. Protein product: CASSHRAVSGGGPAYEQYF.

V usage is TRBV7-8 and J usage is TRBJ1-5; possible D gene TRBD1, 5 bases. The CDR3 totals 15 residues. Germline CDR1 SGHVS, CDR2 FQNEAQ. V lost 5 bases and J 7 bases, leaving 18 bases between the germline ends. The DNA for the CDR3 is TGTGCCAGCAGCCAGGGACCGAACAAGGGGCAGCCCCAGCATTTT. As protein: CASSQGPNKGQPQHF.

This clonotype was counted only a few times. The chain joins TRBV10-3 to TRBJ1-6, with D perhaps matching TRBD1 (6 bases). This CDR3 contains 13 residues. Trimming took 5 bases from V and 7 from J, leaving 9 bases between them. CDR1 and CDR2 from the germline V gene are ENHRY and SYGVKD. CDR3 loop: CAISKGGNSPLHF. DNA of the CDR3: TGTGCCATCAGTAAAGGGGGAAATTCACCCCTCCACTTT.

This clonotype has more than one count but fewer than ten. The V and J genes are TRBV12-3 or TRBV12-4 and TRBJ2-1, with 9 bases lining up with TRBD1. Trimming at V came to 8 bases and at J to 7 bases, leaving 12 bases not matched to a gene. This CDR3 has 15 residues. The CDR3 nucleotides read TGTGCCAGCTGCCTCCGGGACAGGGTTGGGAATGAGCAGTTCTTC. It translates to CASCLRDRVGNEQFF.

This chain links TRBV15 with TRBJ2-4, with TRBD2 matching over 11 bases. V gave up 6 bases and J gave up 1 base; unmatched junction bases: 2. Germline V CDR1 and CDR2: LNHNV, YYDKDF (reference sequence). The CDR3 runs to 15 residues. CDR3 coding DNA: TGTGCCACCAGGGGACTAGCGGACGCCAAAAACATTCAGTACTTC. It translates to CATRGLADAKNIQYF.

The chain links TRBV20-1 to TRBJ2-1; 9 bases map to TRBD2. The CDR3 extends over 14 amino acids. CDR1 and CDR2 (germline): DFQATT, SNEGSKA (reference sequence). Trimming removed 4 bases from V and 5 bases from J; junction bases left unmatched: 6. In nucleotides, the CDR3 is TGCAGTGCTACTAGCGGGGTAATTAACAATGAGCAGTTCTTC. It is translated as CSATSGVINNEQFF.

The rearrangement links TRBV5-1 to TRBJ2-5, with 8 nucleotides matching TRBD2. The J segment lost 2 bases and the V segment lost 4 bases, leaving 10 bases of the junction unmatched. CDR1 and CDR2 from the germline V gene are SGHRS and YFSETQ. The CDR3 runs to 16 residues. Here the CDR3 reads CASSRGGAKRQETQYF. The DNA for the CDR3 is TGCGCCAGCAGCCGGGGGGGAGCGAAACGTCAAGAGACCCAGTACTTC.

This clonotype was counted a few times. V is TRBV6-1 and J is TRBJ1-1; 11 bases fit TRBD1. Trimming cost V 6 bases and J 2 bases; bases outside gene matches: 8. This CDR3 has 16 residues. Germline V gene data show CDR1 as MNHNS and CDR2 as SASEGT. This CDR3 reads CASSPGTGGFNTEAFF. Written as DNA, the CDR3 is TGTGCCAGCAGCCCCGGGACAGGGGGTTTCAACACTGAAGCTTTCTTT.

In this sample, this clonotype turned up a few times. This sequence joins TRBV6-1 and TRBJ2-7; maybe TRBD1 (6 bases). The CDR3 runs to 14 residues. The germline V gene has CDR1 MNHNS and CDR2 SASEGT. V was cut by 2 bases and J by 0 bases, with 8 bases left in between. The CDR3 DNA is TGTGCCAGCAGTGAACAGGGGCGCTCCTACGAGCAGTACGTC. The encoded protein is CASSEQGRSYEQYV.

This rearrangement joins TRBV12-3 or TRBV12-4 to TRBJ2-1, with D maybe TRBD2 (6 bases). Trimming removed 2 bases from V and 12 bases from J, with 14 bases in between. This CDR3 contains 13 residues. CDR3 residues: CASSLSLAAGQFF. In nucleotides, the CDR3 is TGTGCCAGCAGTTTAAGCTTGGCAGCGGGGCAGTTCTTC.

This chain uses TRBV7-9 with TRBJ2-4; maybe TRBD2 (7 bases). Germline lookup yields CDR1 SEHNR and CDR2 FQNEAQ (reference sequence). CDR3 length equals 14 residues. V lost 0 bases and J 11 bases, leaving 14 bases between the germline ends. DNA of the CDR3: TGTGCCAGCAGCTTAGCGGGGGGGGCTGGCCTTCAGTACTTC. This codes for CASSLAGGAGLQYF.

This clonotype has more than one count but fewer than ten. In nucleotides, the CDR3 is TGTGCCAGCAGCCAAGTCGGGGTGGGACAGGGAGATGAAAAACTGTTTTTT. As protein: CASSQVGVGQGDEKLFF. The rearrangement uses TRBV4-2 and TRBJ1-4; 9 bases align to TRBD1. This CDR3 region has 17 residues. J was trimmed by 6 bases and V by 1 base; bases with no gene match: 9. The germline gives CDR1 LGHNA, CDR2 YNFKEQ.

This clonotype was detected only a few times. The rearrangement links TRBV4-2 to TRBJ2-3, with D tentatively TRBD2 (5 bases). V was shortened by 1 base and J by 3 bases, with 11 bases between the two germline ends. CDR1 is LGHNA and CDR2 is YNFKEQ in the germline V gene. The CDR3 contains 15 residues. The CDR3 is CASSQGPGETDTQYF. The CDR3 bases are TGTGCCAGCAGCCAAGGGCCCGGGGAGACAGATACGCAGTATTTT.